The 32 T cell receptor beta chains presented below share a single source sample, sequenced in a study of T cell responses to AZD1222 COVID-19 vaccine. Clones were sequenced by immunoSEQ multiplex PCR, and TCRdb holds only the in-frame ones, with some missing. Among 130,000 or so clones listed, 85% were seen once. Specimen: peripheral blood, collected 28 days after the second dose of the MenACWY control vaccine. The receptors come from an adult who received the MenACWY meningococcal vaccine as a control.

J is TRBJ2-1 and V is TRBV11-3; D is undetermined. Trimming removed 5 bases from V and 1 base from J, with 15 bases in between. Germline values: CDR1 SGHNT, CDR2 YENEEA. This CDR3 comprises 16 residues. CDR3 DNA sequence: TGTGCCAGCAGCCCTAATATTTGGGGTTCCTACAATGAGCAGTTCTTC. Amino acids: CASSPNIWGSYNEQFF.

This chain connects TRBV3-1 (or the pseudogene TRBV3-2) to TRBJ2-7, with D uncertain. In germline, CDR1 is LGHDT, CDR2 YNNKEL (reference sequence). V dropped 5 bases and J dropped 0 bases, with 23 bases sitting between them. CDR3 length: 18 amino acids. CDR3 sequence reads: CASSKADLRVDRSYEQYF. The CDR3 region has the DNA TGTGCCAGCAGCAAAGCAGACCTCCGGGTAGACCGCTCCTACGAGCAGTACTTC.

The chain links TRBV7-9 to TRBJ2-1; either TRBD1 or TRBD2 may fit D (5 bases each). CDR3 length: 13 amino acids. The germline gives CDR1 SEHNR, CDR2 FQNEAQ (reference sequence). The ends were cut back, 5 bases at V and 7 bases at J, with 12 bases in the middle. The CDR3 here is CASSGDGLNEQFF. In DNA form, the CDR3 reads TGTGCCAGCAGCGGGGACGGGTTGAATGAGCAGTTCTTC. Supplemented by reference TRBV7-9 and TRBJ2-1, the full variable domain reads DTGVSQNPRHKITKRGQNVTFRCDPISEHNRLYWYRQTLGQGPEFLTYFQNEAQLEKSRLLSDRFSAERPKGSFSTLEIQRTEQGDSAMYLCASSGDGLNEQFFGPGTRLTVL.

V usage is TRBV14 and J usage is TRBJ1-2; the D gene is possibly TRBD1 (5 bases). Trimming took 4 bases from V and 1 from J, leaving 16 bases between them. CDR1 and CDR2 (germline): SGHDN, FVKESK. The CDR3 is made up of 16 amino acids. The CDR3: CASSLLGGDFNYGYTF. Here the CDR3 DNA reads TGTGCCAGCAGCCTCCTAGGAGGGGATTTTAACTATGGCTACACCTTC. The full variable domain, in which reference TRBV14 and TRBJ1-2 provide the parts outside the CDR3, is EAGVTQFPSHSVIEKGQTVTLRCDPISGHDNLYWYRRVMGKEIKFLLHFVKESKQDESGMPNNRFLAERTGGTYSTLKVQPAELEDSGVYFCASSLLGGDFNYGYTFGSGTRLTVV.

CDR3 protein: CASSVTGGATTDTQYF. The CDR3 bases are TGTGCCAGTAGTGTAACAGGGGGCGCGACGACAGATACGCAGTATTTT. The genes are TRBV19 and TRBJ2-3; TRBD1 matches at 9 bases. The CDR3 has 16 amino acids. Germline trimming cut 5 bases from V and 3 bases from J; bases unmatched to any gene: 9. CDR1 is LNHDA, CDR2 SQIVND, per germline (reference sequence).

The chain links TRBV11-3 to TRBJ2-3; no clear D. V gave up 5 bases and J gave up 1 base, with 13 bases separating them. The CDR3 is 15 amino acids. Germline V gene sequence: CDR1 SGHNT, CDR2 YENEEA. The CDR3 spells CASSPSLRGTDTQYF. The CDR3 region has the DNA TGTGCCAGCAGCCCGAGCCTTAGGGGCACAGATACGCAGTATTTT.

This clone has only a few counts. V and J are TRBV28 and TRBJ1-6; no clear D. The CDR3 has 14 amino acids. Trimming took off 5 bases at V and 7 bases at J, with 12 bases between the two ends. Germline V CDR1 and CDR2: MDHEN, SYDVKM. The CDR3 spells CASSPGFENSPLHF. The CDR3 nucleotides read TGTGCCAGCAGTCCGGGATTCGAAAATTCACCCCTCCACTTT.

The sample holds one count of this clone. The V and J genes are TRBV10-3 and TRBJ2-2; 7 bases are shared with TRBD2. V gave up 6 bases and J gave up 7 bases; unmatched junction bases: 2. This CDR3 is 12 amino acids long. Germline V lookup: CDR1 ENHRY, CDR2 SYGVKD. Here the CDR3 reads CAISSGVGELFF. In DNA form, the CDR3 reads TGTGCCATCAGCAGCGGGGTCGGGGAGCTGTTTTTT.

The chain joins TRBV7-9 to TRBJ1-1; D unclear. V lost 1 base and J 0 bases, leaving 12 bases between the germline ends. The length of the CDR3 is 16 residues. Germline CDR1 is SEHNR and CDR2 is FQNEAQ (reference sequence). The CDR3 spells CASSLVAKLMNTEAFF. In nucleotides, the CDR3 is TGTGCCAGCAGCTTAGTGGCCAAGCTTATGAACACTGAAGCTTTCTTT.

This chain links TRBV11-2 with TRBJ1-5, with 7 positions matching TRBD1. The trim removed 5 bases at V and 6 bases at J, leaving 4 bases unmatched. The CDR3 consists of 13 residues. The germline gives CDR1 SGHAT, CDR2 FQNNGV. This chain's CDR3 is CASSMGQSQPQHF. CDR3 nucleotides: TGTGCCAGCAGCATGGGACAGAGTCAGCCCCAGCATTTT.

The rearrangement joins TRBV28 to TRBJ1-2; 7 bases map to TRBD1. The ends lost 5 bases at V and 2 bases at J; junction bases unmatched: 11. The germline gives CDR1 MDHEN, CDR2 SYDVKM. The CDR3 loop spans 16 amino acids. CDR3 residues: CASSRAPGGINYGYTF. Here the CDR3 DNA reads TGTGCCAGCAGTCGTGCCCCAGGGGGTATCAACTATGGCTACACCTTC.

This chain links TRBV6-5 with TRBJ1-4; 7 bases line up with TRBD1. V shed 4 bases and J 6 bases; nucleotides not matched to a gene: 8. Germline CDR1 and CDR2: MNHEY and SVGAGI. The CDR3 is made up of 15 amino acids. The DNA of the CDR3 is TGTGCCAGCAGTTCACAAGACAGGGCCGATGAAAAACTGTTTTTT. Translation: CASSSQDRADEKLFF.

V and J are TRBV5-4 and TRBJ2-7; possible D gene TRBD2, 6 bases. The CDR3 extends over 14 amino acids. Looked up from germline, CDR1 is SGHNT and CDR2 is YYREEE (reference sequence). The V end lost 0 bases, the J end lost 1 base, and 8 bases lay between the germline ends. This CDR3 reads CASSLVGGSYEQYF. Written as DNA, the CDR3 is TGTGCCAGCAGCTTGGTCGGGGGTTCCTACGAGCAGTACTTC.

In this sample, this clone turned up a few times. The rearrangement links TRBV19 to TRBJ1-3; 7 nucleotides align to TRBD1. Per the germline V gene, CDR1 is LNHDA and CDR2 is SQIVND (reference sequence). This CDR3 has 16 residues. Losses at the gene ends were 6 bases for V and 2 bases for J; bases not matched to a gene: 10. CDR3 region: CASRYDRDSPGNTIYF. The CDR3 DNA reads TGTGCCAGTAGATACGACCGGGACAGCCCTGGAAACACCATATATTTT.

The chain couples TRBV19 to TRBJ1-1, with D uncertain. The CDR3 is 9 amino acids. V lost 11 bases and J lost 7, with 8 bases in between. Germline V gene lookup returns CDR1 LNHDA and CDR2 SQIVND (reference sequence). The DNA of the CDR3 is TGTGCCTGGGTCGGTGAAGCTTTCTTT. Residues: CAWVGEAFF.

The chain couples TRBV2 to TRBJ2-4; 7 bases agree with TRBD1. The J segment lost 0 bases and the V segment lost 5 bases, leaving 7 bases of the junction unmatched. This CDR3 contains 16 residues. The germline gives CDR1 SNHLY, CDR2 FYNNEI. CDR3 bases: TGTGCCAGCAGTCTGGGACAGATTCTAGCCAAAAACATTCAGTACTTC. It is translated as CASSLGQILAKNIQYF.

The chain has TRBV6-2 or TRBV6-3 and TRBJ1-6; D not certain. Trimming removed 5 bases from V and 7 bases from J, with 12 bases in between. CDR1 and CDR2 (germline): MNHEY, SVGEGT. The CDR3 extends over 14 amino acids. As DNA, the CDR3 is TGTGCCAGCAGTCGACGGACGGCGAATTCACCCCTCCACTTT. Its translation is CASSRRTANSPLHF.

The V gene is TRBV7-2, the J gene TRBJ2-7, with D possibly TRBD2 on 6 matching bases. Per the germline V gene, CDR1 is SGHTA and CDR2 is FQGNSA. With 5 bases removed from V and 4 bases from J, the gap between germline ends came to 24 bases. The CDR3 spans 17 residues. CDR3 amino acids: CASSMVGGTRPFYEQYF. The DNA of the CDR3 is TGTGCCAGCAGCATGGTCGGGGGAACAAGGCCGTTTTACGAGCAGTACTTC. The whole variable domain, filled in from reference TRBV7-2 and TRBJ2-7, reads GAGVSQSPSNKVTEKGKDVELRCDPISGHTALYWYRQSLGQGLEFLIYFQGNSAPDKSGLPSDRFSAERTGGSVSTLTIQRTQQEDSAVYLCASSMVGGTRPFYEQYFGPGTRLTVT.

The chain couples TRBV19 to TRBJ1-1; D gene ambiguous. Germline loops: CDR1 LNHDA, CDR2 SQIVND (reference sequence). This CDR3 region has 16 residues. The V and J ends lost 3 bases and 0 bases respectively, with 14 bases between them. Here the CDR3 reads CASSILFRWMNTEAFF. In nucleotides, the CDR3 is TGTGCCAGTAGTATTCTTTTTAGGTGGATGAACACTGAAGCTTTCTTT.

The chain couples TRBV7-9 to TRBJ2-5; possible D gene TRBD1, 5 bases. In germline, CDR1 is SEHNR, CDR2 FQNEAQ (reference sequence). V was trimmed by 5 bases and J by 1 base, leaving 8 bases between them. The CDR3 loop spans 13 amino acids. CDR3 in amino acids: CASSPTGQETQYF. As DNA, the CDR3 is TGTGCCAGCAGCCCAACAGGCCAAGAGACCCAGTACTTC. The entire variable domain, with the rest obtained from reference TRBV7-9 and TRBJ2-5, is as follows: DTGVSQNPRHKITKRGQNVTFRCDPISEHNRLYWYRQTLGQGPEFLTYFQNEAQLEKSRLLSDRFSAERPKGSFSTLEIQRTEQGDSAMYLCASSPTGQETQYFGPGTRLLVL.

The chain links TRBV2 to TRBJ2-7; 8 bases align to TRBD2. J gave up 2 bases and V 3 bases, and 0 bases lay outside the gene matches. This CDR3 contains 13 residues. The germline V gene has CDR1 SNHLY and CDR2 FYNNEI. The CDR3 bases are TGTGCCAGCAGTGACGGGGGGGCCTACGAGCAGTACGTC. Protein: CASSDGGAYEQYV.

The chain joins TRBV6-5 to TRBJ1-2, with D possibly matching TRBD1 (6 bases). Germline CDR1 and CDR2: MNHEY and SVGAGI. The CDR3 totals 13 residues. V gave up 5 bases and J gave up 4 bases, with 11 bases separating them. The CDR3 bases are TGTGCCAGCAGTCGAGGACAGCTCTATGGCTACACCTTC. Residues: CASSRGQLYGYTF.

CDR3 region: CASSLQGNEQYV. The CDR3 nucleotides read TGTGCCAGCAGCTTACAGGGTAACGAGCAGTACGTC. The chain links TRBV5-5 to TRBJ2-7; a weak D match, TRBD1 (6 bases). CDR1 SGHKS and CDR2 YYEKEE come from the germline V gene (reference sequence). The CDR3 sequence is 12 residues long. Trimming left V 2 bases short and J 5 bases short, with 8 bases between.

Comment on this clone: Other nucleotide sequences in the sample specify the same CDR3. This chain uses TRBV9 with TRBJ2-3; no definite D call. Germline loops: CDR1 SGDLS, CDR2 YYNGEE. This CDR3 comprises 13 residues. Trimming pared 0 bases from V and 0 bases from J, leaving 2 bases between. CDR3: CASSVVSTDTQYF. DNA for the CDR3: TGTGCCAGCAGCGTAGTTAGCACAGATACGCAGTATTTT.

The J gene is TRBJ1-6, the V gene TRBV6-4; D remains ambiguous. Germline CDR1 is MRHNA and CDR2 is SNTAGT. This CDR3 is 13 amino acids long. With 4 bases removed from V and 7 bases from J, the gap between germline ends came to 8 bases. DNA for the CDR3: TGTGCCAGCAGTGTCAGTGGGAATTCACCCCTCCACTTT. This sequence encodes CASSVSGNSPLHF.

The V call is TRBV27, the J call TRBJ2-5; 8 nucleotides line up with TRBD2. CDR1 and CDR2 from the germline V gene are MNHEY and SMNVEV (reference sequence). Trimming took 4 bases from V and 2 from J; bases not matched to a gene: 9. The CDR3 has 16 residues. This CDR3 reads CASSYLSTSAQETQYF. DNA for the CDR3: TGTGCCAGCAGTTATCTCTCGACTAGCGCTCAAGAGACCCAGTACTTC.

The rearrangement joins TRBV18 to TRBJ2-1, with D uncertain. Germline V CDR1 and CDR2: KGHSH, LQKENI. CDR3 length equals 13 residues. V lost 3 bases to trimming and J lost 3 bases, with 6 bases between them. CDR3 loop: CASSPWIYNEQFF. CDR3 bases: TGTGCCAGCTCACCGTGGATCTACAATGAGCAGTTCTTC.

The chain couples TRBV28 to TRBJ1-6; D perhaps matches TRBD1 (5 bases). CDR1 and CDR2 from the germline V gene are MDHEN and SYDVKM. CDR3 size: 15 residues. Trimming left V 4 bases short and J 13 bases short, with 20 bases between. The CDR3 sequence is CASSSPGRPGSPLHF. The CDR3 bases are TGTGCCAGCAGTTCCCCGGGACGCCCAGGATCGCCCCTCCACTTT.

The chain links TRBV7-8 to TRBJ1-2, with 9 bases identical to TRBD1. Germline V CDR1 and CDR2: SGHVS, FQNEAQ. The CDR3 is 17 amino acids. The V gene end was trimmed by 4 bases and the J gene end by 5 bases; junction bases not matched to a gene: 14. Here the CDR3 DNA reads TGTGCCAGCAGCTCTCATTCCGGGACAGGGCAGGCATATGGCTACACCTTC. Its translation is CASSSHSGTGQAYGYTF.

V and J are TRBV25-1 and TRBJ2-1, with D uncertain. The ends were cut back, 11 bases at V and 1 base at J, with 18 bases in the middle. CDR1 is MGHDK, CDR2 SYGVNS, per germline. The CDR3 loop spans 15 amino acids. The CDR3 DNA follows: TGTGCCCCGGACGGGTATGGGGATTCCTACAATGAGCAGTTCTTC. This gives the protein CAPDGYGDSYNEQFF.

The rearrangement joins TRBV6-5 to TRBJ1-2; D unclear. Per germline, CDR1 MNHEY and CDR2 SVGAGI. The CDR3 length is 14 residues. The V and J ends lost 6 bases and 6 bases respectively, with 17 bases between them. CDR3 nucleotides: TGTGCCAGCAGCCCCTCCCACAATCCCCATGGCTACACCTTC. Translating gives CASSPSHNPHGYTF.

The CDR3 is CASSPQTGSPDTQYF. In DNA, the CDR3 is TGTGCCAGCAGCCCCCAAACAGGGTCCCCAGATACGCAGTATTTT. The V call is TRBV7-3, the J call TRBJ2-3, with D maybe TRBD1 (6 bases). Trimming pared 5 bases from V and 4 bases from J, leaving 16 bases between. The CDR3 covers 15 residues. CDR1 SGHTA and CDR2 FQGTGA come from the germline V gene.